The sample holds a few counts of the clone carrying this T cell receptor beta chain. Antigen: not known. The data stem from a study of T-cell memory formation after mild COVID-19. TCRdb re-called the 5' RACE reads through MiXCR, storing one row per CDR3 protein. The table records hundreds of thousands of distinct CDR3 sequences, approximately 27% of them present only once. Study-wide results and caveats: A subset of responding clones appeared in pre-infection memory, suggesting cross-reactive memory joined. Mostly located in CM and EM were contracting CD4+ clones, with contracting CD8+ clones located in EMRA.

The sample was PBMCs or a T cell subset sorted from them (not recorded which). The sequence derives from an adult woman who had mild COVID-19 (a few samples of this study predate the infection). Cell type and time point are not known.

The DNA of the CDR3 is TGTGCCAGCAGCTCTAGCGGGAGAGGGGAGACCCAGTACTTC. This gives the protein CASSSSGRGETQYF. V is TRBV7-2 and J is TRBJ2-5, with TRBD2 matching 10 bases. Germline V gene lookup returns CDR1 SGHTA and CDR2 FQGNSA. V gave up 4 bases and J gave up 5 bases; unmatched junction bases: 4. This CDR3 has 14 residues.